One and the same sample provided the 32 T cell receptor beta chains below, sequenced in a study of control samples from healthy donors and cancer patients. Produced via immunoSEQ multiplex PCR; TCRdb's table is partial and in-frame only. The sample has approximately 100,000 clones, around 88% seen once. Sequences were obtained from PBMCs. Receptors originate from a man in his 60s with lung cancer.

CDR3: CASRIGQGGAGELFF. The CDR3, as DNA: TGCGCCAGCAGAATTGGACAGGGGGGAGCCGGGGAGCTGTTTTTT. The rearrangement uses TRBV5-1 and TRBJ2-2; 10 bases align to TRBD1. The J segment lost 6 bases and the V segment lost 5 bases, leaving 7 bases of the junction unmatched. Germline V CDR1 and CDR2: SGHRS, YFSETQ. The CDR3 extends over 15 amino acids.

The rearrangement uses TRBV18 and TRBJ2-5; 8 positions match TRBD2. Looked up from germline, CDR1 is KGHSH and CDR2 is LQKENI. After removal of 4 bases from V and 2 bases from J, the junction contained 6 bases not matched to a gene. The CDR3 spans 15 residues. The CDR3 bases are TGTGCCAGCTCACGCCCGGGACTAGTTCAAGAGACCCAGTACTTC. It is translated as CASSRPGLVQETQYF.

The chain combines TRBV11-3 with TRBJ1-1, with D possibly TRBD1 on 5 matching bases. Germline assignment: CDR1 SGHNT and CDR2 YENEEA. Trimming removed 4 bases from V and 1 base from J, with 7 bases in between. The CDR3 contains 13 residues. CDR3 coding DNA: TGTGCCAGCAGCTATACAGGGAACACTGAAGCTTTCTTT. This sequence encodes CASSYTGNTEAFF.

The rearrangement links TRBV7-3 to TRBJ1-1; tentative D call: TRBD1 (5 bases). The CDR3 length is 16 residues. Trimming left V 4 bases short and J 0 bases short, with 15 bases between. Per germline, CDR1 SGHTA and CDR2 FQGTGA. The CDR3 DNA follows: TGTGCCAGCAGCTCCCAGCCGACAGATATGAACACTGAAGCTTTCTTT. Its protein is CASSSQPTDMNTEAFF.

The gene calls are TRBV10-3 and TRBJ2-1, with D unresolved. Trimming removed 2 bases at V and 8 bases at J, with 4 bases between. Germline CDR1 is ENHRY and CDR2 is SYGVKD. The CDR3 has 11 amino acids. CDR3 DNA: TGTGCCATCAGTGAGGGATATGAGCAGTTCTTC. Amino acids: CAISEGYEQFF.

This rearrangement joins TRBV25-1 to TRBJ1-3, with D unclear. Deletions cut 6 bases from V and 9 bases from J, with 0 bases between. This CDR3 has 8 residues. The V gene's germline CDR1 is MGHDK and CDR2 SYGVNS. CDR3 coding DNA: TGTGCCAGCAGCACCATATATTTT. Translated: CASSTIYF.

The chain is built from TRBV7-9 and TRBJ2-1, with D hard to call. The V gene's germline CDR1 is SEHNR and CDR2 FQNEAQ (reference sequence). The CDR3 is made up of 12 amino acids. Trimming took 2 bases from V and 8 from J, leaving 7 bases between them. The CDR3 loop reads CASSLFRDEQFF. In DNA, the CDR3 is TGTGCCAGCAGCTTATTCCGGGATGAGCAGTTCTTC. Full variable domain (rest looked up from reference TRBV7-9 and TRBJ2-1): DTGVSQNPRHKITKRGQNVTFRCDPISEHNRLYWYRQTLGQGPEFLTYFQNEAQLEKSRLLSDRFSAERPKGSFSTLEIQRTEQGDSAMYLCASSLFRDEQFFGPGTRLTVL.

This chain uses TRBV9 with TRBJ2-5; a weak D match, TRBD2 (6 bases). The CDR3 has 14 amino acids. The ends were cut back, 0 bases at V and 6 bases at J, with 12 bases in the middle. Germline lookup yields CDR1 SGDLS and CDR2 YYNGEE. CDR3 sequence reads: CASSVELAGKTQYF. In nucleotides, the CDR3 is TGTGCCAGCAGCGTAGAACTAGCTGGAAAGACCCAGTACTTC.

This sequence joins TRBV10-1 and TRBJ1-1; D call uncertain. The V end was cut by 4 bases, the J end by 4 bases, with 10 bases between. This CDR3 comprises 13 residues. The germline gives CDR1 WNHNN, CDR2 SYGVQD (reference sequence). Here the CDR3 reads CASSVSLSTEAFF. DNA for the CDR3: TGCGCCAGCAGTGTTTCACTCAGCACTGAAGCTTTCTTT.

This chain connects TRBV4-1 to TRBJ2-5; weak D call: TRBD1 (5 bases). The CDR3 totals 16 residues. The germline gives CDR1 MGHRA, CDR2 YSYEKL. V lost 4 bases and J 2 bases, leaving 17 bases between the germline ends. CDR3 protein: CASSPFDSLIQETQYF. For the CDR3, the DNA is TGCGCCAGCAGCCCATTTGACAGCCTGATACAAGAGACCCAGTACTTC.

This clone appeared a single time. The CDR3 region is CASSYSVGQASYEQYF. CDR3 nucleotides: TGTGCCAGCAGTTACTCAGTTGGGCAGGCCTCCTACGAGCAGTACTTC. The chain carries TRBV6-5 and TRBJ2-7; D unresolved. Germline V gives CDR1 MNHEY, CDR2 SVGAGI. V lost 0 bases and J lost 0, with 12 bases in between. There are 16 residues in the CDR3.

The V call is TRBV5-1, the J call TRBJ1-4; a weak D match, TRBD1 (6 bases). Germline lookup yields CDR1 SGHRS and CDR2 YFSETQ. V shed 4 bases and J shed 6 bases, with 16 bases lying between them. The CDR3 consists of 15 residues. As DNA, the CDR3 is TGCGCCAGCAGCCGACGGACAGCGATGGATGAAAAACTGTTTTTT. Translated: CASSRRTAMDEKLFF.

V is TRBV5-4 and J is TRBJ1-2; D is ambiguous. The CDR3 is made up of 15 amino acids. Trimming removed 0 bases at V and 6 bases at J, with 15 bases between. The V gene's germline CDR1 is SGHNT and CDR2 YYREEE (reference sequence). The CDR3 here is CASSLGRTLGNGYTF. CDR3 nucleotide sequence: TGTGCCAGCAGCTTGGGGCGCACACTGGGGAATGGCTACACCTTC.

This clone was seen a handful of times. The gene calls are TRBV6-2 or TRBV6-3 and TRBJ1-5, with TRBD1 identical over 9 bases. There are 14 residues in the CDR3. Germline loops: CDR1 MNHEY, CDR2 SVGEGT. V was pared by 4 bases and J by 6 bases, with 4 bases of the junction left unmatched. The CDR3: CASSFTGGGQPQHF. For the CDR3, the DNA is TGTGCCAGCAGTTTTACAGGGGGCGGTCAGCCCCAGCATTTT.

V usage is TRBV4-1 and J usage is TRBJ1-2; TRBD1 might be the D (6 bases). Germline CDR1 is MGHRA and CDR2 is YSYEKL. Trimming removed 1 base at V and 2 bases at J, with 8 bases between. This CDR3 is 14 amino acids long. The CDR3 is CASSQGTDNYGYTF. In nucleotides, the CDR3 is TGCGCCAGCAGCCAAGGGACAGACAACTATGGCTACACCTTC.

The chain recombines TRBV27 with TRBJ1-1; perhaps TRBD1 as D (6 bases). V was clipped by 4 bases and J by 6 bases, with 18 bases between them. The CDR3 consists of 15 residues. Per the germline V gene, CDR1 is MNHEY and CDR2 is SMNVEV (reference sequence). CDR3 nucleotides: TGTGCCAGCAGTTCTCAGATTTATGGGGGCCCTGAAGCTTTCTTT. Protein product: CASSSQIYGGPEAFF.

The genes are TRBV7-3 and TRBJ2-3, with TRBD2 matching over 7 bases. V was clipped by 5 bases and J by 0 bases; unmatched bases: 8. Germline-derived CDR1 and CDR2 are SGHTA and FQGTGA. This CDR3 has 16 residues. As DNA, the CDR3 is TGTGCCAGCAGCGACGGGGGGTCAACTAGCACAGATACGCAGTATTTT. Residues: CASSDGGSTSTDTQYF.

This clone appeared once. The J gene is TRBJ1-1, the V gene TRBV6-4; D is ambiguous. CDR1 and CDR2 from the germline V gene are MRHNA and SNTAGT. This CDR3 comprises 14 residues. With 3 bases removed from V and 0 bases from J, the gap between germline ends came to 8 bases. The CDR3 loop reads CASSEPDMNTEAFF. CDR3 DNA: TGTGCCAGCAGTGAGCCAGATATGAACACTGAAGCTTTCTTT.

V usage is TRBV5-6 and J usage is TRBJ2-7, with D uncertain. The V end was cut by 4 bases, the J end by 3 bases, with 8 bases between. Germline lookup yields CDR1 SGHDT and CDR2 YYEEEE. This CDR3 comprises 12 residues. CDR3 protein: CASSRALYEQYF. For the CDR3, the DNA is TGTGCCAGCAGCCGGGCCCTCTACGAGCAGTACTTC.

CDR3 nucleotide sequence: TGTGCCAGCAGTTTAGCGGGTGGTCATCAGCCCCAGCATTTT. It is translated as CASSLAGGHQPQHF. V usage is TRBV28 and J usage is TRBJ1-5; D not resolved. V was cut by 2 bases and J by 5 bases, with 10 bases left in between. From germline, CDR1 is MDHEN and CDR2 SYDVKM. The CDR3 covers 14 residues.

The chain is built from TRBV5-4 and TRBJ1-2; no clear D gene. Trimming took 0 bases from V and 8 from J, leaving 11 bases between them. CDR3 length: 13 residues. Germline values: CDR1 SGHNT, CDR2 YYREEE (reference sequence). As DNA, the CDR3 is TGTGCCAGCAGCTTGGAAACGGTCCAAGGCTACACCTTC. Amino acids: CASSLETVQGYTF.

The rearrangement links TRBV19 to TRBJ1-1, with D tentatively TRBD1 (6 bases). V lost 5 bases, J lost 0 bases, and 10 bases lay in between. In germline, CDR1 is LNHDA, CDR2 SQIVND (reference sequence). The CDR3 extends over 14 amino acids. The CDR3 DNA reads as TGTGCCAGTAGTGCCGGACAGATGAACACTGAAGCTTTCTTT. Its translation: CASSAGQMNTEAFF.

This chain joins TRBV5-4 and TRBJ2-5, with D perhaps TRBD1 (5 bases). This CDR3 contains 15 residues. Trimming removed 4 bases at V and 3 bases at J, with 16 bases between. CDR1 and CDR2 (germline): SGHNT, YYREEE (reference sequence). CDR3 DNA sequence: TGTGCCAGCAGCCCCGACAACAGGATAGAAGAGACCCAGTACTTC. It encodes CASSPDNRIEETQYF.

This chain uses TRBV5-1 with TRBJ1-6; 7 bases agree with TRBD1. CDR3 size: 16 residues. After removal of 2 bases from V and 4 bases from J, the junction contained 6 bases not matched to a gene. CDR1 is SGHRS and CDR2 is YFSETQ in the germline V gene. This CDR3 is CASSFTGDQYNSPLHF. The CDR3 DNA follows: TGCGCCAGCAGCTTTACAGGGGATCAGTATAATTCACCCCTCCACTTT.

This chain joins TRBV7-4 and TRBJ2-7, with D possibly matching TRBD2 (6 bases). The CDR3 runs to 19 residues. The V end was cut by 1 base, the J end by 6 bases, with 28 bases between. CDR1 SGHVT and CDR2 SQSDAQ come from the germline V gene. CDR3 nucleotide sequence: TGTGCCAGCAGCTTAGAATTAGGGGATCGCCGGGAGAGGCGCGCCGAGCAGTACGTC. It is translated as CASSLELGDRRERRAEQYV.

Only one count was recorded for this clone. J is TRBJ2-1 and V is TRBV27; TRBD1 is a possible D gene (6 bases). This CDR3 spans 16 amino acids. Trimming removed 4 bases from V and 0 bases from J, with 13 bases in between. Germline V gives CDR1 MNHEY, CDR2 SMNVEV (reference sequence). CDR3 in DNA: TGTGCCAGCAGTTCACGGACAGCTAGCTCCTACAATGAGCAGTTCTTC. Amino acids: CASSSRTASSYNEQFF.

The genes are TRBV27 and TRBJ1-6; D not resolved. The CDR3 has 13 residues. V was shortened by 8 bases and J by 10 bases, with 15 bases between the two germline ends. CDR1 is MNHEY, CDR2 SMNVEV, per germline (reference sequence). The chain's CDR3 is CASRVPGVSPLHF. The DNA of the CDR3 is TGTGCCAGCCGTGTCCCGGGAGTGTCACCCCTCCACTTT.

V usage is TRBV5-4 and J usage is TRBJ2-3; 9 bases agree with TRBD2. Germline CDR1 reads SGHNT; CDR2 reads YYREEE (reference sequence). V shed 4 bases and J 4 bases; nucleotides not matched to a gene: 13. CDR3 length equals 17 residues. In DNA, the CDR3 is TGTGCCAGCAGCCCAGGAGCCATAGCGGGGGTGGCAGATACGCAGTATTTT. Protein: CASSPGAIAGVADTQYF.

This clone was detected a few times. The same CDR3 also results from other DNA sequences found in this sample. The chain is built from TRBV2 and TRBJ2-5; D unresolved. Germline lookup yields CDR1 SNHLY and CDR2 FYNNEI. CDR3 length: 12 residues. The V and J ends lost 2 bases and 4 bases respectively, with 5 bases between them. For the CDR3, the DNA is TGTGCCAGCAGTGAACTAGTAGAGACCCAGTACTTC. Translating gives CASSELVETQYF.

V usage is TRBV9 and J usage is TRBJ2-2; D gene ambiguous. This CDR3 has 12 amino acids. Trimming cost V 4 bases and J 8 bases, with 9 bases left between them. CDR1 is SGDLS, CDR2 YYNGEE, per germline. The DNA of the CDR3 is TGTGCCAGCAGCCCGCTGGATGGGGAGCTGTTTTTT. Its translation: CASSPLDGELFF.

The genes are TRBV6-5 and TRBJ2-1; possible D gene TRBD1, 5 bases. The germline V gene has CDR1 MNHEY and CDR2 SVGAGI. CDR3 size: 11 residues. The V end lost 6 bases, the J end lost 5 bases, and 5 bases lay between the germline ends. CDR3 DNA: TGTGCCAGCAGGGACAACAATGAGCAGTTCTTC. This translates into CASRDNNEQFF.

The chain links TRBV5-1 to TRBJ1-3, with D perhaps matching TRBD1 (5 bases). The CDR3 runs 15 residues. Between the trimmed V and J ends, which lost 5 bases and 0 bases, there was a span of 12 bases. Germline values: CDR1 SGHRS, CDR2 YFSETQ. The CDR3 bases are TGCGCCAGCAGTCAGGGACGGACCTCTGGAAACACCATATATTTT. It encodes CASSQGRTSGNTIYF.